The clone carrying this TCR beta chain was detected only a few times. The antigen remains undetermined. The sample comes from a study of cytomegalovirus exposure and HLA in healthy donors. Study at large: The 100 to 150 validation repertoires and the 666 first-cohort repertoires shared a platform, a later analysis reported. Whole-study findings and limits: Whilst most TCR sequences proved rare, a subset of public TCRs occurred across many donors.

V shed 4 bases and J 3 bases; nucleotides not matched to a gene: 4. CDR1 is SGHNT, CDR2 YYREEE, per germline (reference sequence). CDR3 length equals 14 residues. Libraries were prepared by immunoSEQ multiplex PCR; TCRdb keeps only in-frame clonotypes and omits some of them. Seen here are fewer than 150,000 clones, approximately 90% observed once, and the top ten hold about 1.8%. Sequenced: PBMCs. This clonotype originated in a man aged 18-30 years in good health and CMV-seronegative. The chain links TRBV5-4 to TRBJ2-4; TRBD1 matches 7 bases. The CDR3 protein is CASSDRDSKNIQYF. Written as DNA, the CDR3 is TGTGCCAGCAGCGACCGGGACAGCAAAAACATTCAGTACTTC.